This TCR beta chain was sequenced for a study of glioma-infiltrating T cells after dendritic cell vaccination. Time point in this sample: after dendritic cell vaccination, including at tumor progression/relapse. Blood PBMC samples: pre-vaccination, two weeks post third vaccination, and at tumor progression. The protocol was immunoSEQ multiplex PCR, while the TCRdb copy is restricted to in-frame clones and leaves out a portion. Of more than 95,000 clones in the sample, around 80% were seen once. Germline CDR1 KGHSH, CDR2 LQKENI. Unmatched junction bases numbered 0, after V lost 4 bases and J lost 1 base. The CDR3 has 13 residues.

The sequence came from a human donor with glioblastoma. This chain joins TRBV18 and TRBJ1-2; 7 nucleotides align to TRBD1. This specimen was blood, taken after dendritic cell vaccination. This CDR3 reads CASSRDSNYGYTF. The CDR3 nucleotides are TGTGCCAGCTCACGGGACAGTAACTATGGCTACACCTTC.